These 26 T cell receptor beta chains were sequenced from one sample in a study of preoperative IRX-2 immunotherapy in early breast cancer. Stated treatment: preoperative locoregional IRX-2 cytokine immunotherapy. Measured with immunoSEQ multiplex PCR; TCRdb has only the in-frame clones, and not every one. Here the sample spans about 98,000 clones, 80% to 90% being singletons. This specimen consisted of tumor tissue, obtained after IRX-2 immunotherapy. The receptors derive from a human donor with breast cancer.

The chain carries TRBV28 and TRBJ1-2, with D possibly TRBD1 on 6 matching bases. CDR3 length equals 14 residues. V lost 6 bases and J 4 bases, leaving 15 bases between the germline ends. Germline V gene sequence: CDR1 MDHEN, CDR2 SYDVKM. CDR3 sequence (DNA): TGTGCCAGCAGCCCTACAGGGCGGACCTATGGCTACACCTTC. It is translated as CASSPTGRTYGYTF.

This rearrangement joins TRBV7-7 to TRBJ1-5; no clear D. The CDR3 is 15 amino acids. Trimming stripped 1 base from V and 4 bases from J, with 11 bases between. The V gene's germline CDR1 is SSHAT and CDR2 FNYEAQ (reference sequence). Here the CDR3 reads CASSLDSAKNQPQHF. DNA of the CDR3: TGTGCCAGCAGCTTAGATTCGGCGAAAAATCAGCCCCAGCATTTT.

This clone was seen a few times. The CDR3 loop reads CASSARGLQGTGYGYTF. The CDR3 DNA is TGTGCCAGCAGTGCTCGGGGGCTCCAGGGGACAGGCTATGGCTACACCTTC. This chain joins TRBV28 and TRBJ1-2, with TRBD1 matching 8 bases. V gave up 5 bases and J gave up 4 bases; unmatched junction bases: 15. The CDR3 extends over 17 amino acids. Germline V lookup: CDR1 MDHEN, CDR2 SYDVKM.

The CDR3 nucleotides are TGTGCCAGCTCACCTAACCGACAGGGCCGCGAGCAGTACTTC. Translated, it gives CASSPNRQGREQYF. The chain uses TRBV18 and TRBJ2-7; 7 bases are shared with TRBD1. V gave up 3 bases and J gave up 6 bases; unmatched junction bases: 8. Germline assignment: CDR1 KGHSH and CDR2 LQKENI. The CDR3 loop spans 14 amino acids. The full variable domain, completed using reference TRBV18 and TRBJ2-7, is NAGVMQNPRHLVRRRGQEARLRCSPMKGHSHVYWYRQLPEEGLKFMVYLQKENIIDESGMPKERFSAEFPKEGPSILRIQQVVRGDSAAYFCASSPNRQGREQYFGPGTRLTVT.

The gene calls are TRBV7-6 and TRBJ2-7, with 13 bases that match TRBD2. The CDR3 is 15 amino acids. CDR1 and CDR2 (germline): SGHVS, FNYEAQ. V shed 5 bases and J 3 bases; nucleotides not matched to a gene: 4. CDR3 nucleotide sequence: TGTGCCAGCAGCCAGACTAGCGGGGGGAGCTACGAGCAGTACTTC. It is translated as CASSQTSGGSYEQYF.

The chain carries TRBV19 and TRBJ2-7; D ambiguous. Trimming pared 5 bases from V and 6 bases from J, leaving 11 bases between. Germline V CDR1 and CDR2: LNHDA, SQIVND (reference sequence). The CDR3 contains 12 residues. CDR3 bases: TGTGCCAGTAGTTTCGGGCCGTTCGAGCAGTACTTC. It specifies CASSFGPFEQYF.

The chain uses TRBV23-1 and TRBJ2-7; D possibly corresponds to TRBD2 (6 bases). TRBV23-1 is an ORF, and what it does is uncertain. CDR3 length: 15 residues. The V end lost 6 bases, the J end lost 4 bases, and 19 bases lay between the germline ends. As DNA, the CDR3 is TGCGCCAGCAGCTTGGAGGGGACGGGGGAGTACGAGCAGTACTTC. It specifies CASSLEGTGEYEQYF.

The chain joins TRBV18 to TRBJ1-1, with TRBD1 matching over 8 bases. Germline V gene lookup returns CDR1 KGHSH and CDR2 LQKENI. J gave up 3 bases and V 1 base, and 7 bases lay outside the gene matches. The CDR3 sequence is 16 residues long. The CDR3 protein is CASSPRQGAGDTEAFF. CDR3 DNA sequence: TGTGCCAGCTCACCACGGCAGGGGGCCGGGGACACTGAAGCTTTCTTT.

CDR3 DNA: TGTGCCAGCAGCTCTGAACCGGGACAGGATGTTCAGCCCCAGCATTTT. Encoded protein: CASSSEPGQDVQPQHF. The chain couples TRBV11-3 to TRBJ1-5; 8 bases line up with TRBD1. The CDR3 is 16 residues long. Trimming removed 4 bases from V and 6 bases from J; junction bases left unmatched: 11. Germline V lookup: CDR1 SGHNT, CDR2 YENEEA.

The rearrangement uses TRBV6-4 and TRBJ2-1; tentative D call: TRBD2 (5 bases). Germline-derived CDR1 and CDR2 are MRHNA and SNTAGT. This CDR3 comprises 13 residues. Trimming took off 11 bases at V and 0 bases at J, with 11 bases between the two ends. CDR3 nucleotide sequence: TGTGCCGGAGGCCTGAGCTCCTACAATGAGCAGTTCTTC. It is translated as CAGGLSSYNEQFF.

The rearrangement joins TRBV6-8 to TRBJ1-5, with D possibly being TRBD1 (5 bases). The CDR3 is 12 amino acids. Germline loops: CDR1 MNHGY, CDR2 SAAAGT. V was pared by 2 bases and J by 9 bases, with 8 bases between. The CDR3 coding sequence is TGTGCCAGCAGTTACCGGGGGGGGCCCCAGCATTTT. Translating it yields CASSYRGGPQHF.

The rearrangement links TRBV6-8 to TRBJ2-3, with TRBD2 as a possible D gene (7 bases). The V end was cut by 5 bases, the J end by 5 bases, with 11 bases between. Germline values: CDR1 MNHGY, CDR2 SAAAGT. CDR3 length equals 13 residues. CDR3 protein: CASSVRGGDTQYF. The CDR3 DNA is TGTGCCAGCAGTGTAAGGGGGGGAGATACGCAGTATTTT.

The chain is built from TRBV14 and TRBJ1-2; D unclear. From germline, CDR1 is SGHDN and CDR2 FVKESK. The CDR3 is 15 amino acids. The ends were cut back, 4 bases at V and 5 bases at J, with 17 bases in the middle. Here the CDR3 reads CASSPSGGVRYGYTF. The CDR3 bases are TGTGCCAGCAGCCCCTCGGGCGGGGTGAGATATGGCTACACCTTC.

The chain couples TRBV28 to TRBJ1-2; D gene unclear. This CDR3 has 15 amino acids. V lost 2 bases and J lost 3, with 13 bases in between. Germline loops: CDR1 MDHEN, CDR2 SYDVKM. CDR3 bases: TGTGCCAGCAGTTTAGTACACACAGATCACTATGGCTACACCTTC. Protein product: CASSLVHTDHYGYTF.

The chain carries TRBV28 and TRBJ1-2; possible D gene TRBD1, 5 bases. V lost 11 bases and J lost 4, with 14 bases in between. The germline CDR1 and CDR2 sequences are MDHEN and SYDVKM. The CDR3 loop spans 12 amino acids. DNA for the CDR3: TGTGCCTACGGAGGAGGGGTCTATGGCTACACCTTC. The encoded protein is CAYGGGVYGYTF.

The chain joins TRBV6-8 to TRBJ1-1; D is possibly TRBD1 (5 bases). The CDR3 runs 14 residues. The germline V and J ends were trimmed by 4 bases and 3 bases, with 12 bases remaining between them. The germline V gene encodes CDR1 MNHGY and CDR2 SAAAGT. CDR3 nucleotides: TGTGCCAGCAGTTTTGACAGAGGGCACACTGAAGCTTTCTTT. Encoded protein: CASSFDRGHTEAFF.

This chain joins TRBV29-1 and TRBJ1-2; no firm D call. Germline CDR1 reads SQVTM; CDR2 reads ANQGSEA. CDR3 length: 12 amino acids. Trimming left V 5 bases short and J 2 bases short, with 9 bases between. The CDR3: CSVWSQNYGYTF. The CDR3 bases are TGCAGCGTTTGGAGCCAAAACTATGGCTACACCTTC.

The chain carries TRBV18 and TRBJ2-2; TRBD1 aligns across 7 bases. Germline V gives CDR1 KGHSH, CDR2 LQKENI. Trimming removed 6 bases from V and 0 bases from J; junction bases left unmatched: 10. The CDR3 loop spans 17 amino acids. This CDR3 reads CASSPRGHPANTGELFF. The CDR3 bases are TGTGCCAGCTCCCCGAGGGGGCACCCCGCGAACACCGGGGAGCTGTTTTTT.

J is TRBJ1-2 and V is TRBV29-1; D remains ambiguous. This CDR3 is built from 13 residues. V was shortened by 4 bases and J by 2 bases, with 11 bases between the two germline ends. CDR1 SQVTM and CDR2 ANQGSEA come from the germline V gene. CDR3 residues: CSVGLSENYGYTF. The DNA for the CDR3 is TGCAGCGTTGGTTTATCGGAGAACTATGGCTACACCTTC.

This rearrangement joins TRBV29-1 to TRBJ1-1, with D unresolved. V was cut by 3 bases and J by 7 bases, with 18 bases left in between. The CDR3 spans 14 residues. Germline assignment: CDR1 SQVTM and CDR2 ANQGSEA. CDR3 in amino acids: CSVDWVGREGEAFF. The CDR3 DNA sequence: TGCAGCGTTGATTGGGTAGGCCGGGAGGGTGAAGCTTTCTTT.

The rearrangement joins TRBV25-1 to TRBJ2-7; 16 positions agree with TRBD2. This CDR3 comprises 17 residues. With 5 bases clipped from V and 11 bases from J, the junction kept 15 bases outside the gene matches. Germline CDR1 reads MGHDK; CDR2 reads SYGVNS. The CDR3 loop reads CASSTGLAGGYSTREYF. For the CDR3, the DNA is TGTGCCAGCAGTACGGGACTAGCGGGAGGGTACTCTACGAGGGAGTACTTC.

The gene calls are TRBV2 and TRBJ1-5, with 8 bases that match TRBD1. The CDR3 is made up of 16 amino acids. Losses at the gene ends were 6 bases for V and 4 bases for J; bases not matched to a gene: 11. The germline V gene encodes CDR1 SNHLY and CDR2 FYNNEI. The CDR3 loop reads CASSRTGFERNQPQHF. The CDR3 DNA is TGTGCCAGCAGCCGGACAGGGTTTGAGAGGAATCAGCCCCAGCATTTT.

The chain is built from TRBV19 and TRBJ1-4; a weak D match, TRBD1 (5 bases). Germline CDR1 LNHDA, CDR2 SQIVND (reference sequence). The V end lost 3 bases, the J end lost 12 bases, and 11 bases lay between the germline ends. CDR3 length: 12 amino acids. CDR3 DNA: TGTGCCAGTAGTATGGGCAGGGAGGAACTGTTTTTT. As protein: CASSMGREELFF.

In its sample, this clone was seen once. The CDR3 DNA is TGTGCCAGTAGTGCGACAGTACAAGAGACCCAGTACTTC. Its translation is CASSATVQETQYF. This sequence joins TRBV6-8 and TRBJ2-5; possible D gene TRBD1, 5 bases. Looked up from germline, CDR1 is MNHGY and CDR2 is SAAAGT. The CDR3 runs 13 residues. Trimming took off 9 bases at V and 2 bases at J, with 13 bases between the two ends.

This chain links TRBV11-3 with TRBJ2-2, with D possibly TRBD2 on 5 matching bases. The V gene's germline CDR1 is SGHNT and CDR2 YENEEA. CDR3 length: 15 amino acids. V was cut by 3 bases and J by 2 bases, with 10 bases left in between. For the CDR3, the DNA is TGTGCCAGCAGCTTCCCCGAGGGTAACACCGGGGAGCTGTTTTTT. It encodes CASSFPEGNTGELFF. The variable domain in full, completed from reference TRBV11-3 and TRBJ2-2, reads EAGVVQSPRYKIIEKKQPVAFWCNPISGHNTLYWYLQNLGQGPELLIRYENEEAVDDSQLPKDRFSAERLKGVDSTLKIQPAELGDSAVYLCASSFPEGNTGELFFGEGSRLTVL.

This clone has only a few counts. The V gene is TRBV11-3, the J gene TRBJ1-3; D gene uncertain. The CDR3 runs 16 residues. Germline CDR1 reads SGHNT; CDR2 reads YENEEA. The ends were cut back, 4 bases at V and 1 base at J, with 14 bases in the middle. CDR3 nucleotide sequence: TGTGCCAGCAGCTCCGAGACGGGGAGGTCTGGAAACACCATATATTTT. Translating gives CASSSETGRSGNTIYF.